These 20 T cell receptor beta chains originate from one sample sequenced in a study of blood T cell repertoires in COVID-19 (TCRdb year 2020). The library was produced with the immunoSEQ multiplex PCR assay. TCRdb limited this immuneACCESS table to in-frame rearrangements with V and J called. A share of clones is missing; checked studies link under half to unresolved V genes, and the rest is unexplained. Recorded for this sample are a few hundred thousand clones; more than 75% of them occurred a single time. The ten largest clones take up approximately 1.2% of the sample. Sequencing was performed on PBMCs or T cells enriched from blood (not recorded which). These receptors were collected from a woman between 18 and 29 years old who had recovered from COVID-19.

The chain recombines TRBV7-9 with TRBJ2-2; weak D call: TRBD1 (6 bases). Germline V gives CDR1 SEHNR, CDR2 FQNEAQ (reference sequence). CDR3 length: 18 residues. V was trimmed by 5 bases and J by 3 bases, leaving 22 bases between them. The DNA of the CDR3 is TGTGCCAGCAGCCCCCGGTCGGACAAACAGGGATACACCGGGGAGCTGTTTTTT. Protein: CASSPRSDKQGYTGELFF.

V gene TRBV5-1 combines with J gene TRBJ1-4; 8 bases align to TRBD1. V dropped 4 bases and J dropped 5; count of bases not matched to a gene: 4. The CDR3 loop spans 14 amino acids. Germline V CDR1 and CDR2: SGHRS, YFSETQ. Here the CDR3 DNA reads TGCGCCAGCAGCCTACAGGGGGAGAATGAAAAACTGTTTTTT. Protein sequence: CASSLQGENEKLFF.

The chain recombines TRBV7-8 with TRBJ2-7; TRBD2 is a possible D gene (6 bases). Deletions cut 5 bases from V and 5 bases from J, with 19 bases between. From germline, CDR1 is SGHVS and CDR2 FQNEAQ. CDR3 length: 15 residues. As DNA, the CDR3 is TGTGCCAGCAGCCCTTGGGGGGATATAAGCGACGAGCAGTACTTC. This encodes CASSPWGDISDEQYF.

The chain's CDR3 is CASSDPGTPGNTIYF. The CDR3 DNA follows: TGTGCCAGCAGTGATCCTGGGACACCTGGAAACACCATATATTTT. The V and J genes are TRBV25-1 and TRBJ1-3, with a tentative D call TRBD1 (6 bases). Trimming took 3 bases from V and 2 from J, leaving 11 bases between them. Germline-derived CDR1 and CDR2 are MGHDK and SYGVNS. The CDR3 consists of 15 residues.

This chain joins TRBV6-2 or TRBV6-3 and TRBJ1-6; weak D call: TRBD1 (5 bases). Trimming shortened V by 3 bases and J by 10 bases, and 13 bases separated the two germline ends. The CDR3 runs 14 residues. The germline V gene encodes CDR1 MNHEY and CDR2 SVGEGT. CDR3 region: CASSYVQEGSPLHF. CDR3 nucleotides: TGTGCCAGCAGTTATGTACAGGAGGGATCACCCCTCCACTTT.

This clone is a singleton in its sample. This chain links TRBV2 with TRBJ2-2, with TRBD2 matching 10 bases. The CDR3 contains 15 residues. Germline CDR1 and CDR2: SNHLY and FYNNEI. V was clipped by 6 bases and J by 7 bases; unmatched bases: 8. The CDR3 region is CASRAAGGPVGELFF. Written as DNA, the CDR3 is TGTGCCAGCAGGGCAGCGGGGGGGCCTGTCGGGGAGCTGTTTTTT.

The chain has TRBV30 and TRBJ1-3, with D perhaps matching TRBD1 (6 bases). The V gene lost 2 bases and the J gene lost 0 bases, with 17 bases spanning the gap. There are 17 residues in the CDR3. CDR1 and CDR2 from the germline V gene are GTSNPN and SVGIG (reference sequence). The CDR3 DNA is TGTGCCTGGAGTTTGCGGGGGCTAGGGACCTCTGGAAACACCATATATTTT. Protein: CAWSLRGLGTSGNTIYF.

CDR3 bases: TGTGCCAGCAGCCAAGGGGGGGTCTTCGATTCACCCCTCCACTTT. This sequence encodes CASSQGGVFDSPLHF. The J gene is TRBJ1-6, the V gene TRBV14, with TRBD1 as a possible D gene (5 bases). Trimming pared 1 base from V and 8 bases from J, leaving 12 bases between. In germline, CDR1 is SGHDN, CDR2 FVKESK. The CDR3 loop spans 15 amino acids.

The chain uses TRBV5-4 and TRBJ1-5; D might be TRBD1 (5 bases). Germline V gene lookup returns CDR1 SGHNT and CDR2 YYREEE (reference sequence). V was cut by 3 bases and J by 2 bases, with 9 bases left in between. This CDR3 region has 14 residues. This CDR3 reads CASSSGLGNQPQHF. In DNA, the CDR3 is TGTGCCAGCAGCTCAGGGTTGGGCAATCAGCCCCAGCATTTT.

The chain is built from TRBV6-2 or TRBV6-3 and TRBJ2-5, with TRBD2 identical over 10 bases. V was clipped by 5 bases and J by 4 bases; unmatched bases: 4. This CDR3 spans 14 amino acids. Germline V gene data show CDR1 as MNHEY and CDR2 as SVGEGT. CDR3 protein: CASSLSGGVETQYF. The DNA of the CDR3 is TGTGCCAGCAGTCTGAGCGGGGGGGTAGAGACCCAGTACTTC.

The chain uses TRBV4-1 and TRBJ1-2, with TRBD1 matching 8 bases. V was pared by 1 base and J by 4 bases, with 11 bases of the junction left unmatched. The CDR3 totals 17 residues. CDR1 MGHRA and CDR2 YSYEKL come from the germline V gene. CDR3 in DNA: TGCGCCAGCAGCCAAGTTATTTTGGGACAGGCGATCTATGGCTACACCTTC. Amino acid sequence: CASSQVILGQAIYGYTF.

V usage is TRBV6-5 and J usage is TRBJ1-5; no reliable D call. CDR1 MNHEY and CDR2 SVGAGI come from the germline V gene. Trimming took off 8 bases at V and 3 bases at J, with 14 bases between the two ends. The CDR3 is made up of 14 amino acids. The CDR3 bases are TGTGCCAGCGCAAAGGCCGGGTACAATCAGCCCCAGCATTTT. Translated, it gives CASAKAGYNQPQHF.

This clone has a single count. This CDR3 is CASRRDSGAQYF. The DNA for the CDR3 is TGTGCCAGCAGACGGGACAGCGGAGCGCAGTACTTC. The rearrangement joins TRBV11-1 to TRBJ2-4; 7 bases line up with TRBD1. V lost 6 bases and J lost 13; bases outside the gene matches: 9. Germline CDR1 is SGHAT and CDR2 is FQDESV (reference sequence). CDR3 length: 12 amino acids. Drawing the rest from reference TRBV11-1 and TRBJ2-4, the complete variable domain is EAEVAQSPRYKITEKSQAVAFWCDPISGHATLYWYRQILGQGPELLVQFQDESVVDDSQLPKDRFSAERLKGVDSTLKIQPAELGDSAMYLCASRRDSGAQYFGAGTRLSVL.

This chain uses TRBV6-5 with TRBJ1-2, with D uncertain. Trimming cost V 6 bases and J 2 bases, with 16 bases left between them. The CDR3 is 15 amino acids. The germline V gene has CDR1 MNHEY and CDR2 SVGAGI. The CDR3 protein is CASRPVGRVNYGYTF. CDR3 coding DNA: TGTGCCAGCAGGCCCGTGGGGAGGGTGAACTATGGCTACACCTTC.

This CDR3 is CASSYSAGGLNTEAFF. CDR3 coding DNA: TGTGCCAGCAGTTACTCGGCGGGGGGACTTAACACTGAAGCTTTCTTT. This rearrangement joins TRBV6-5 to TRBJ1-1; D is perhaps TRBD1 (5 bases). Deletions cut 0 bases from V and 2 bases from J, with 13 bases between. This CDR3 has 16 residues. Germline-derived CDR1 and CDR2 are MNHEY and SVGAGI.

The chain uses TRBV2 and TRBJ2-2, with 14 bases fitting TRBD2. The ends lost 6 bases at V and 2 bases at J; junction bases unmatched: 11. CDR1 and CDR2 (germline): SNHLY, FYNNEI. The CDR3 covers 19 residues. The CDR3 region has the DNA TGTGCCAGCAGCGGCATTACGGGACTAGCGGGGGCCAACACCGGGGAGCTGTTTTTT. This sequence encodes CASSGITGLAGANTGELFF. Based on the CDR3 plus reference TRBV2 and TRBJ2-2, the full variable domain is EPEVTQTPSHQVTQMGQEVILRCVPISNHLYFYWYRQILGQKVEFLVSFYNNEISEKSEIFDDQFSVERPDGSNFTLKIRSTKLEDSAMYFCASSGITGLAGANTGELFFGEGSRLTVL.

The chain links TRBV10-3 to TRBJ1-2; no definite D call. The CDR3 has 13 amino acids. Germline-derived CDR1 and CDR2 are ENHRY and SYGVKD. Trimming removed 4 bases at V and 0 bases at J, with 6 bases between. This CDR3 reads CAISGRANYGYTF. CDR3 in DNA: TGTGCCATCAGTGGGCGGGCTAACTATGGCTACACCTTC.

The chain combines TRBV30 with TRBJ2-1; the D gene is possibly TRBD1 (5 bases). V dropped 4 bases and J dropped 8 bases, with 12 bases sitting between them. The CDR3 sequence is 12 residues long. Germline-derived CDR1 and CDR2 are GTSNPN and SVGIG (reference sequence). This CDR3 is CAWNPGMDEQFF. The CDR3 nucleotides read TGTGCCTGGAACCCAGGGATGGATGAGCAGTTCTTC.

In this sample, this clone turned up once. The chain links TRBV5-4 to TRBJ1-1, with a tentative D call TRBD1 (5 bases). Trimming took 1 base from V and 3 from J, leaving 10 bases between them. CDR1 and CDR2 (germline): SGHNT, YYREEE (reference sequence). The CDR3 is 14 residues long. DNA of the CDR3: TGTGCCAGCAGCTTGACGGGAGGGGACACTGAAGCTTTCTTT. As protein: CASSLTGGDTEAFF.

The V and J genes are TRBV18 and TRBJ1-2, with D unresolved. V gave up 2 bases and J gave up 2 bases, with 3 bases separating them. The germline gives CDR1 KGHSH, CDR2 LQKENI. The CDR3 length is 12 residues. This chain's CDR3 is CASSPENYGYTF. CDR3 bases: TGTGCCAGCTCACCAGAGAACTATGGCTACACCTTC.